This T cell receptor beta chain was sequenced in a study of cytomegalovirus exposure and HLA in healthy donors. Whole-study context: Per a later analysis, the approximately 620 first-cohort and 120 validation repertoires shared one platform.

Study results and limitations: Listed as cytomegalovirus-associated were 150 or so TCR beta chains.

As to this clone: Its antigen is still unknown.

V lost 7 bases and J lost 4, with 13 bases in between. Germline lookup yields CDR1 MDHEN and CDR2 SYDVKM. The CDR3 is made up of 13 amino acids. Libraries were prepared by immunoSEQ multiplex PCR; TCRdb keeps only in-frame clonotypes and omits some of them. The sample has roughly 73,000 clones, 95% seen once; the top ten hold 3.3%. Sequences were obtained from PBMCs. This clonotype was sampled from a man aged 18 to 29 in good health and CMV-seronegative. V usage is TRBV28 and J usage is TRBJ2-5, with D possibly matching TRBD1 (5 bases). The CDR3 region is CASTAGIGETQYF. The CDR3 DNA reads as TGTGCCAGCACCGCAGGGATAGGAGAGACCCAGTACTTC.